Each of the 10 T cell receptor beta chains below was sequenced from the same sample in a study of T cells in Graves' hyperthyroidism and ophthalmopathy. What was amplified from RNA transcripts were TCR beta CDR3 regions. First-round RT-PCR of the TCR CDR3 relied on the HTBI primer set. TCRdb independently ran MiXCR on the multiplex PCR reads; one entry per CDR3 protein. Of 400,000 or so distinct CDR3 sequences in the sample, 13% to 15% were seen once. The sample taken for sequencing was blood. The receptor set was obtained from a woman aged 60-70 years with Graves' ophthalmopathy.

In this sample, this clonotype turned up many times. The J gene is TRBJ2-1, the V gene TRBV27; TRBD2 might be the D (5 bases). This CDR3 comprises 17 residues. Per germline, CDR1 MNHEY and CDR2 SMNVEV (reference sequence). Trimming cost V 5 bases and J 9 bases, with 26 bases left between them. CDR3 DNA sequence: TGTGCCAGCAGTCCGCCTCCCAGAGCGGTCTCAAGGAGTGAGCAGTTCTTC. Amino acid sequence: CASSPPPRAVSRSEQFF.

This chain connects TRBV6-1 to TRBJ1-1; the D is unclear. The V end lost 1 base, the J end lost 3 bases, and 3 bases lay between the germline ends. This CDR3 spans 12 amino acids. Germline V gene data show CDR1 as MNHNS and CDR2 as SASEGT. The CDR3 DNA reads TGTGCCAGCAGTGAAGTCTACACTGAAGCTTTCTTT. This translates into CASSEVYTEAFF.

This clonotype was recorded many times. The genes are TRBV20-1 and TRBJ2-7; no definite D call. CDR3 length: 13 residues. Germline CDR1 reads DFQATT; CDR2 reads SNEGSKA (reference sequence). Trimming removed 4 bases at V and 2 bases at J, with 12 bases between. In DNA form, the CDR3 reads TGCAGTGCTAATTTTGAAGCAACCTACGAGCAGTACTTC. It encodes CSANFEATYEQYF.

The chain combines TRBV6-1 with TRBJ2-3; D uncertain. The CDR3 is 11 amino acids. Trimming pared 5 bases from V and 6 bases from J, leaving 6 bases between. The germline CDR1 and CDR2 sequences are MNHNS and SASEGT. CDR3 coding DNA: TGTGCCAGCAGTACAGAGGATACGCAGTATTTT. As protein: CASSTEDTQYF.

A remark on this clonotype: At one end the junction does not follow the germline gene, possibly because of a read error. The chain is built from TRBV28 and TRBJ2-5; 7 bases agree with TRBD2. The germline V gene encodes CDR1 MDHEN and CDR2 SYDVKM. The CDR3 contains 14 residues. For the CDR3, the DNA is TGTGCCAGCGGTTTAAGGGGAGGGAGGGAGACCCAGTACTTC. This gives the protein CASGLRGGRETQYF.

The chain employs TRBV5-1 and TRBJ2-1, with 9 bases fitting TRBD1. V lost 0 bases to trimming and J lost 7 bases; unmatched junction nucleotides: 8. Germline CDR1 SGHRS, CDR2 YFSETQ. This CDR3 is 16 amino acids long. Here the CDR3 reads CASSLAAGQGSNEQFF. The CDR3 coding sequence is TGCGCCAGCAGCTTGGCCGCGGGACAGGGATCGAATGAGCAGTTCTTC. Full variable domain (remainder filled in from reference TRBV5-1 and TRBJ2-1): KAGVTQTPRYLIKTRGQQVTLSCSPISGHRSVSWYQQTPGQGLQFLFEYFSETQRNKGNFPGRFSGRQFSNSRSEMNVSTLELGDSALYLCASSLAAGQGSNEQFFGPGTRLTVL.

This rearrangement joins TRBV18 to TRBJ2-3; either TRBD1 or TRBD2 may supply D (7 bases each). The germline V and J ends were trimmed by 4 bases and 4 bases, with 15 bases remaining between them. This CDR3 has 15 amino acids. Germline V lookup: CDR1 KGHSH, CDR2 LQKENI. The CDR3 region is CASSREGANADTQYF. As DNA, the CDR3 is TGTGCCAGCTCACGGGAGGGGGCGAATGCAGATACGCAGTATTTT.

This clonotype was counted only a few times. The chain links TRBV10-3 to TRBJ2-5; 7 bases are shared with TRBD1. The CDR3 has 14 amino acids. Trimming at V came to 10 bases and at J to 1 base, leaving 9 bases not matched to a gene. CDR1 is ENHRY and CDR2 is SYGVKD in the germline V gene. DNA for the CDR3: TGTGCCACGCTCCCCGACAGGGCCCAAGAGACCCAGTACTTC. Its translation is CATLPDRAQETQYF.

At least ten counts were recorded for this clonotype. The junction departs from the called germline gene at one end, perhaps through a read error. The chain couples TRBV5-5 to TRBJ2-3; D is ambiguous. The CDR3 consists of 15 residues. Germline CDR1 reads SGHKS; CDR2 reads YYEKEE (reference sequence). The CDR3 loop reads CASSLSRPDTDTQYF. CDR3 nucleotides: TGCGCCAGCAGCTTGTCGCGGCCTGACACAGATACGCAGTATTTT.

This rearrangement joins TRBV19 to TRBJ2-7, with 7 bases identical to TRBD2. With 3 bases clipped from V and 7 bases from J, the junction kept 3 bases outside the gene matches. Germline V gene lookup returns CDR1 LNHDA and CDR2 SQIVND (reference sequence). This CDR3 is built from 12 residues. The CDR3 DNA reads TGTGCCAGTAGTATTTGGGGAGGGGAGCAGTACTTC. This translates into CASSIWGGEQYF.